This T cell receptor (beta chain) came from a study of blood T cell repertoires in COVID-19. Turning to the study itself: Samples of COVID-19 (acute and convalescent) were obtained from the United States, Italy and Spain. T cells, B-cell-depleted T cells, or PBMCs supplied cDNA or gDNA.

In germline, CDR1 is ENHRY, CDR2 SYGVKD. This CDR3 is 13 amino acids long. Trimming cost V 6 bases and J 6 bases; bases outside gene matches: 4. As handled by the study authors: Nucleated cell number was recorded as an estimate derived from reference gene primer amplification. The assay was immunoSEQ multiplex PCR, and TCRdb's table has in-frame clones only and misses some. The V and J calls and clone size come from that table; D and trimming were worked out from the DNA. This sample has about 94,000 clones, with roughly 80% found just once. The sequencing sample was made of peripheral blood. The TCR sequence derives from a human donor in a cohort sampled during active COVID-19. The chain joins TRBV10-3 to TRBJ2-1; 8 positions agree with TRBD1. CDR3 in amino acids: CAISRTGPNEQFF. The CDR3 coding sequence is TGTGCCATCAGCAGGACAGGGCCCAATGAGCAGTTCTTC.